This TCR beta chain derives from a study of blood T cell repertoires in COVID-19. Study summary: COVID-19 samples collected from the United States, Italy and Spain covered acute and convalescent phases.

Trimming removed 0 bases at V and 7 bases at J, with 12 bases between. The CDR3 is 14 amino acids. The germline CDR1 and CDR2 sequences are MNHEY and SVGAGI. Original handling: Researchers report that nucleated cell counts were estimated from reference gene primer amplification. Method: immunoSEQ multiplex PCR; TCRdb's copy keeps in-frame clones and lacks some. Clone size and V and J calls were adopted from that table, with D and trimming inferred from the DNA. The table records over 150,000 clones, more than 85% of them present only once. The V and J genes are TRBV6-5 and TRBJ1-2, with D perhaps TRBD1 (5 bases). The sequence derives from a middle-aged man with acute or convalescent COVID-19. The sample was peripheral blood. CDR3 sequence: CASSYSPGRGGYTF. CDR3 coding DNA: TGTGCCAGCAGTTACTCCCCAGGGAGGGGTGGCTACACCTTC.